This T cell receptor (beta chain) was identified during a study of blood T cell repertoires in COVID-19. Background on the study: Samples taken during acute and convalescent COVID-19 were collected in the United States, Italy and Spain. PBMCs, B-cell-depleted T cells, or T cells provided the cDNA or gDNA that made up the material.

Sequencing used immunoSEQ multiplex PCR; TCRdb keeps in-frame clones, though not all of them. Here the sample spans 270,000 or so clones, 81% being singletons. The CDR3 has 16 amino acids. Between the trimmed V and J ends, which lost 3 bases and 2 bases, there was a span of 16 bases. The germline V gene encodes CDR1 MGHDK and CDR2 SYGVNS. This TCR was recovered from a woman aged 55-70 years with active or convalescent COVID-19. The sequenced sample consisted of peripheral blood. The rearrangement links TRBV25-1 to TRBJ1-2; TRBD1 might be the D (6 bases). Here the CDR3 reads CASSDTGTTSNYGYTF. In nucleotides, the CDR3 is TGTGCCAGCAGTGATACGGGGACAACGTCAAACTATGGCTACACCTTC.